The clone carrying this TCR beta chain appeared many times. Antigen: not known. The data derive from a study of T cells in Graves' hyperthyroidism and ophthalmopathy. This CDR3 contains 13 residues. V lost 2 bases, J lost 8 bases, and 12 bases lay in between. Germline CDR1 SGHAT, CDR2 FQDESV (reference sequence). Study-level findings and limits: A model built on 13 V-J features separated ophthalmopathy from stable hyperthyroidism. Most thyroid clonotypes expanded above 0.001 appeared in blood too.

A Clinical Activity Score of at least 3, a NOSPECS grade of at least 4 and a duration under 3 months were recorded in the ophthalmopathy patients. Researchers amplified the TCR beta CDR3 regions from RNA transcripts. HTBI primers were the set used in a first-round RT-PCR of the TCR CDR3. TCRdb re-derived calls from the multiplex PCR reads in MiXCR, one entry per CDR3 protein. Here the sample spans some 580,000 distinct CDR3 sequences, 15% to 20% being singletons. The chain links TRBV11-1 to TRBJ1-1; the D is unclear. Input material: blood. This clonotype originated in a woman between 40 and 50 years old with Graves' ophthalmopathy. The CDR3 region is CASSLFRRTEAFF. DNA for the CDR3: TGTGCCAGCAGCTTATTCCGCCGGACCGAAGCTTTCTTT.